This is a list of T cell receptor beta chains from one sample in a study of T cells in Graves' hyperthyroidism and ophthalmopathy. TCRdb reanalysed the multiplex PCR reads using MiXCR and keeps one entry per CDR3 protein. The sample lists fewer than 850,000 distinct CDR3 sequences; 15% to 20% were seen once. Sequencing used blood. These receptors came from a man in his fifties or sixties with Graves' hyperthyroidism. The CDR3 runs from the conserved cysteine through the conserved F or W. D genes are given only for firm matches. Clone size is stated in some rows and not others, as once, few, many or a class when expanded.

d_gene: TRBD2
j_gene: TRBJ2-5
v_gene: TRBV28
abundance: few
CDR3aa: CASREAGGPVETQYF
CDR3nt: TGTGCCAGCAGGGAGGCGGGAGGGCCCGTGGAGACCCAGTACTTC

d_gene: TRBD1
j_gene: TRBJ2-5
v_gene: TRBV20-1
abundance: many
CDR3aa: CSARGWGQGQETQYF
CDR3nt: TGCAGTGCTAGAGGGTGGGGACAGGGGCAAGAGACCCAGTACTTC

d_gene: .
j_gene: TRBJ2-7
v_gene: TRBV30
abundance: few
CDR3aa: CAWSSTGSYEQYF
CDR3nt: TGTGCCTGGAGTTCGACAGGCTCCTACGAGCAGTACTTC

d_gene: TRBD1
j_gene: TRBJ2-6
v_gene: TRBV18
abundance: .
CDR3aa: CASSHPTGALSGANVLTF
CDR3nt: TGTGCCAGCTCACATCCGACAGGGGCACTCTCTGGGGCCAACGTCCTGACTTTC

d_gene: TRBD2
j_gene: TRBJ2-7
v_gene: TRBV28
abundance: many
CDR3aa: CASSRNVAGASYEQYF
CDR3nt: TGTGCCAGCAGCAGAAACGTAGCGGGAGCCTCCTACGAGCAGTACTTC

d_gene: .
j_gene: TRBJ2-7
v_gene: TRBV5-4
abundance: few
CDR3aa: CASSLAVGVYEQYF
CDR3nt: TGTGCCAGCAGCTTGGCCGTGGGGGTCTACGAGCAGTACTTC

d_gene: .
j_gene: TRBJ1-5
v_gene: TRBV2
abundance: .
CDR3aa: CASTPGLGSNQPQHF
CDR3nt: TGTGCCAGCACTCCAGGGTTAGGGAGCAATCAGCCCCAGCATTTT

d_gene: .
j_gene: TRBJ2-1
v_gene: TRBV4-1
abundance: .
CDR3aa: CASSHQPTSVNEQFF
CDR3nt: TGCGCCAGCAGCCACCAACCCACTTCAGTAAATGAGCAGTTCTTC

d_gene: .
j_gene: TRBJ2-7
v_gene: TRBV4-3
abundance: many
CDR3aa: CASSQDLRYEQYF
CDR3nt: TGTGCCAGCAGCCAAGACCTCCGATACGAGCAGTACTTC

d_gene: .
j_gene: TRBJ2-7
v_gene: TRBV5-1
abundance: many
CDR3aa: CASSLEAGQTYEQYF
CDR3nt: TGCGCCAGCAGCTTGGAGGCAGGGCAAACCTACGAGCAGTACTTC

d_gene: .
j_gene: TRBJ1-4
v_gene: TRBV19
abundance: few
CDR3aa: CASSIIPQDEKLFF
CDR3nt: TGTGCCAGTAGTATAATTCCGCAGGATGAAAAACTGTTTTTT

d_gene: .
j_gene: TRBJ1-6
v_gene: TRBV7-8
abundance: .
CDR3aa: CASSLEGLPYNSPLHF
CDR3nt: TGTGCCAGCAGTCTTGAGGGACTTCCCTATAATTCACCCCTCCACTTT

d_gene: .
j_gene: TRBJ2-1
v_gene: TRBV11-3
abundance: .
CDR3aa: CASSRNRDGEQFF
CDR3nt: TGTGCCAGCAGCCGCAACAGGGACGGTGAGCAGTTCTTC

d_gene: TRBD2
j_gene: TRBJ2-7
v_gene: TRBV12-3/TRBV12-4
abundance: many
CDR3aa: CASSFGREATYEQYF
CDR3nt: TGTGCCAGCAGTTTTGGGCGGGAGGCTACCTACGAGCAGTACTTC

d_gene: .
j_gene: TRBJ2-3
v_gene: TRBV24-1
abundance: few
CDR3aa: CATNRGWDEQYF
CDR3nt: TGTGCCACCAATAGGGGGTGGGATGAGCAGTATTTT

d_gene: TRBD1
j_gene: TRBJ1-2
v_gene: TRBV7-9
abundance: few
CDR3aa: CASSLEGANYGYTF
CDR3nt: TGTGCCAGCAGTCTGGAGGGGGCCAACTATGGCTACACCTTC

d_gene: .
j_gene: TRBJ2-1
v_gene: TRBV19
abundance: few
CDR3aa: CASSITASSYNEQFF
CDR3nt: TGTGCCAGTAGTATAACAGCTAGCTCCTACAATGAGCAGTTCTTC

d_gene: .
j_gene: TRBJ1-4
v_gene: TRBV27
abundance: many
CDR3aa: CASSRAAGINEKLFF
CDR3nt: TGTGCCAGCAGTCGTGCGGCAGGCATAAATGAAAAACTGTTTTTT

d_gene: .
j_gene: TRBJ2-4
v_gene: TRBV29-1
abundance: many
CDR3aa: CSVEGAGAKNIQYF
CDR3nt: TGCAGCGTTGAAGGGGCAGGGGCCAAAAACATTCAGTACTTC

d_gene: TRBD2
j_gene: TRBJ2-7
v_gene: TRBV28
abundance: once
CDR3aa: CANNVAGATYEQYF
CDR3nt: TGTGCCAACAATGTAGCGGGAGCGACCTACGAGCAGTACTTC

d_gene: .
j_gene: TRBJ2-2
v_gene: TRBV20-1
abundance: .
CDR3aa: CSASNSAGELFF
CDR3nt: TGCAGTGCAAGTAATTCCGCCGGGGAGCTGTTTTTT

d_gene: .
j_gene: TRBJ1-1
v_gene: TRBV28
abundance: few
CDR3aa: CASSSILGKNTEAFF
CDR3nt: TGTGCCAGCAGTTCGATACTGGGGAAGAACACTGAAGCTTTCTTT

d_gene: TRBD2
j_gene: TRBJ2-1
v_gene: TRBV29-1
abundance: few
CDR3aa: CSVLGGRLNEQFF
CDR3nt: TGCAGCGTTCTCGGCGGGAGGTTAAATGAGCAGTTCTTC

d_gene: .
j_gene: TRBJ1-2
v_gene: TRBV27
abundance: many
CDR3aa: CASSQYSSLNYGYTF
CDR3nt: TGTGCCAGCAGCCAATACAGCTCACTGAACTATGGCTACACCTTC

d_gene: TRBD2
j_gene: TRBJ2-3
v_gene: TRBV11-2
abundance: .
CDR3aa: CASSQEGGLAGGVGTDTQYF
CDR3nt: TGCGCCAGCAGCCAAGAGGGGGGACTAGCGGGAGGAGTTGGCACAGATACGCAGTATTTT